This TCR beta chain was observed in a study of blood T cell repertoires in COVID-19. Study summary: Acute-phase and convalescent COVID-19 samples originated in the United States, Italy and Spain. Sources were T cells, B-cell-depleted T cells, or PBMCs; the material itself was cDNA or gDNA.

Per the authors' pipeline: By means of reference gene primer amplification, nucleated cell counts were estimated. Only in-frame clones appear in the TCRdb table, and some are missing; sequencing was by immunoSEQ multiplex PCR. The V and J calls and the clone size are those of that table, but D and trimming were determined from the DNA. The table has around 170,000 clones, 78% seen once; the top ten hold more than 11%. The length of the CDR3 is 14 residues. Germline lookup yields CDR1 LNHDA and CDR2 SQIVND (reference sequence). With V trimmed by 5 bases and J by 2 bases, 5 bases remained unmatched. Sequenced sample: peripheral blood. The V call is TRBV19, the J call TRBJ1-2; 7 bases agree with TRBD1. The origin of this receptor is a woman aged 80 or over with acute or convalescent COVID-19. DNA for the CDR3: TGTGCCAGTAGTCGCATGGACAGGAACTATGGCTACACCTTC. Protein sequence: CASSRMDRNYGYTF.